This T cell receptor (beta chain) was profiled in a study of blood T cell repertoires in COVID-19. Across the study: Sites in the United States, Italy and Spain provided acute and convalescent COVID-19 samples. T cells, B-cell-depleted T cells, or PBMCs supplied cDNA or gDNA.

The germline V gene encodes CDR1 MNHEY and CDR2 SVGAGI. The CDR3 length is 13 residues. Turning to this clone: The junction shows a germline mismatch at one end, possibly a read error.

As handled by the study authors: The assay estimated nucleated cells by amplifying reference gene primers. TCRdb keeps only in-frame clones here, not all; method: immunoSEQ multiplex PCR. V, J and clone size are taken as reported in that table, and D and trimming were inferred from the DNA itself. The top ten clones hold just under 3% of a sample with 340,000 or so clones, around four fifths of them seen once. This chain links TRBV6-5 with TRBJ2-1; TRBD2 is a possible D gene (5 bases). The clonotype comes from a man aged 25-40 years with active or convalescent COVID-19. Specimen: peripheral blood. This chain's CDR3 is CASSKDSHNEQFF. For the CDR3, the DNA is TGTGCCAGCAGCAAGGACTCCCACAATGAGCAGTTCTTC.